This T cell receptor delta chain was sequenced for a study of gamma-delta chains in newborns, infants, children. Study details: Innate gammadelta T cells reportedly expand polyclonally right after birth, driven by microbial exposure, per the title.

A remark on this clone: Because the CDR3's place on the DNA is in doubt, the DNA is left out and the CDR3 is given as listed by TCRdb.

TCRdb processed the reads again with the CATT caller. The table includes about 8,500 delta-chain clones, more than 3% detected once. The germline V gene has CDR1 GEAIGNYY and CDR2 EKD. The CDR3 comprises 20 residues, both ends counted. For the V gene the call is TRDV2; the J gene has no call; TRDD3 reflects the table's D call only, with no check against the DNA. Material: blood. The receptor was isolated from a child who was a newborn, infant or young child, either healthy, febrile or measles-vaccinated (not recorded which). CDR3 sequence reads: CACACDTGGHRSWDTRQMFF.